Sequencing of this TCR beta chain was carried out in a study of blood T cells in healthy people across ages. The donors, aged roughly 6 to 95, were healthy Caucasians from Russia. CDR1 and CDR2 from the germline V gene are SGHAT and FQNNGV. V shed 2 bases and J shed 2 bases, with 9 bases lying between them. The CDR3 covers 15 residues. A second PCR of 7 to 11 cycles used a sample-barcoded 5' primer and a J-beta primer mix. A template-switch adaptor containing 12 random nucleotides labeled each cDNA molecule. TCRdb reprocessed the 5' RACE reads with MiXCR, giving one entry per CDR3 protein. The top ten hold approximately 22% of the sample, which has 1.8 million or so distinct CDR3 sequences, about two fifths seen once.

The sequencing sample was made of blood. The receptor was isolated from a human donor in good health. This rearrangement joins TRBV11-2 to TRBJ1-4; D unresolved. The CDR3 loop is CASSLFGLTNEKLFF. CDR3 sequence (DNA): TGTGCCAGCAGCTTATTCGGCCTGACTAATGAAAAACTGTTTTTT.